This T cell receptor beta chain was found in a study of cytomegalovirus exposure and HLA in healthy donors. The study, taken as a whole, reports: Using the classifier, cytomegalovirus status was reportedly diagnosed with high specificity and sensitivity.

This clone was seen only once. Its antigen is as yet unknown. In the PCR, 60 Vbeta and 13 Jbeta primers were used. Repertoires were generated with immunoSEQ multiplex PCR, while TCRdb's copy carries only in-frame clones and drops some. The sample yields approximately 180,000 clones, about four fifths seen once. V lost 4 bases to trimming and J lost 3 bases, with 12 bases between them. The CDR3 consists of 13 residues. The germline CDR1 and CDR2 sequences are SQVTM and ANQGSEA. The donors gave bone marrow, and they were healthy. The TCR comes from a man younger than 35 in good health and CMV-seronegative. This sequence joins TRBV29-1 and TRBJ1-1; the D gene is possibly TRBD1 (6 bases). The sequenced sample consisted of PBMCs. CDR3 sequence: CSVAAGADTEAFF. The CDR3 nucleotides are TGCAGCGTTGCTGCAGGGGCGGACACTGAAGCTTTCTTT. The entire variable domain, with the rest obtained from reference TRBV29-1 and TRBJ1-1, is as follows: SAVISQKPSRDICQRGTSLTIQCQVDSQVTMMFWYRQQPGQSLTLIATANQGSEATYESGFVIDKFPISRPNLTFSTLTVSNMSPEDSSIYLCSVAAGADTEAFFGQGTRLTVV.